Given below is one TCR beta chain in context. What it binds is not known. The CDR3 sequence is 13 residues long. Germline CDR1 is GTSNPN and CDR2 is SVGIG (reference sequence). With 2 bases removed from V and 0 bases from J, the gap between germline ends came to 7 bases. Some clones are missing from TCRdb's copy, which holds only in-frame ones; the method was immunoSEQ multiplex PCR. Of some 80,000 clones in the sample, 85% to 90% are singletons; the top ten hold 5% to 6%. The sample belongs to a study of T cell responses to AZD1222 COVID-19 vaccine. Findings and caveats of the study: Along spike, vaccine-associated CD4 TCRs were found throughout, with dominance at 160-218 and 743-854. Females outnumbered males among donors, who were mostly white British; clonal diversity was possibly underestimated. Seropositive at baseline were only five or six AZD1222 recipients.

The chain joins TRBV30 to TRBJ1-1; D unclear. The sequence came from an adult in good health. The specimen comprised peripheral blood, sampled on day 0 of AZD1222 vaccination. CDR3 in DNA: TGTGCCTGGAGTTTGAACTTGAACACTGAAGCTTTCTTT. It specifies CAWSLNLNTEAFF.